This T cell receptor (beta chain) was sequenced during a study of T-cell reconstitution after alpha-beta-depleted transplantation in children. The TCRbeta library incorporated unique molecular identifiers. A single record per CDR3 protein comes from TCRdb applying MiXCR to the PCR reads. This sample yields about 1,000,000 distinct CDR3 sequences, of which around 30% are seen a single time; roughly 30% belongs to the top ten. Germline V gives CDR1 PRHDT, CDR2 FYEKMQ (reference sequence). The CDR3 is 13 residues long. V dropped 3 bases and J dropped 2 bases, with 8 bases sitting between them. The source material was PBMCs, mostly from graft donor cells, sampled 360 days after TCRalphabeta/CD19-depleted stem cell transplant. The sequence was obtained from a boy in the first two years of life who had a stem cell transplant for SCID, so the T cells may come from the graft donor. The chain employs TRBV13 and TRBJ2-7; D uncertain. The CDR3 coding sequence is TGTGCCAGCAGCTTTAGGACGGCCTACGAGCAGTACTTC. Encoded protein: CASSFRTAYEQYF.